Listed below are T cell receptor beta chains from one sample, sequenced in a study of cytomegalovirus exposure and HLA in healthy donors. This table comes from immunoSEQ multiplex PCR, and its TCRdb copy is limited to in-frame clones, with some not included. Counted here are roughly 150,000 clones, approximately 68% occurring once; the ten biggest clones make up 2.1%. Sequenced material: PBMCs. The receptors were sampled from a man aged 40-49 years in good health and CMV-seronegative. Each CDR3 is given with its conserved first and last residue. D genes are given only for firm matches. The size field is filled for only some rows; it gives once, few, many or a size class.

CDR3nt,CDR3aa,j_gene,v_gene,d_gene,abundance
TGCGCCAGCAGCCAAGGGTCAGGGACAGGGGGCTACGAGCAGTACTTC,CASSQGSGTGGYEQYF,TRBJ2-7,TRBV4-1,TRBD1,-
TGCGCCAGCAGCCCTTGGCGTTTAGGGGTCCAAGAGACCCAGTACTTC,CASSPWRLGVQETQYF,TRBJ2-5,TRBV4-3,-,-
TGTGCCAGCACCCCAACTGGGCGGGCCGGGGAGCTGTTTTTT,CASTPTGRAGELFF,TRBJ2-2,TRBV7-3,-,-
TGTGCCAGCAGCCCAACCCTAGTACTTGACTGGAGCTCCTACGAGCAGTACTTC,CASSPTLVLDWSSYEQYF,TRBJ2-7,TRBV14,-,once
TGTGCCAGCAGCCGACTTCGCACAGATACGCAGTATTTT,CASSRLRTDTQYF,TRBJ2-3,TRBV25-1,-,-
TGTGCCAGTAGTATCAATTCGAACACCGGGGAGCTGTTTTTT,CASSINSNTGELFF,TRBJ2-2,TRBV19,-,-
TGTGCCAGCAGCCAAGTCTCCCAGGGGAACACTGAAGCTTTCTTT,CASSQVSQGNTEAFF,TRBJ1-1,TRBV4-2,-,few
TGTGCCAGCAGCGTAAGCGGAACCTCCTACAATGAGCAGTTCTTC,CASSVSGTSYNEQFF,TRBJ2-1,TRBV9,-,-
TGTGCCAGCAGTTTGGGATACAGGGGTGCAACCTACGAGCAGTACTTC,CASSLGYRGATYEQYF,TRBJ2-7,TRBV27,TRBD1,once
TGTGCCAGCAGCCTATACGGCTCTGGAAACACCATATATTTT,CASSLYGSGNTIYF,TRBJ1-3,TRBV11-2,-,-
TGTGCCAGCAGCCCCGGACAGGGGTCCTACGAGCAGTACTTC,CASSPGQGSYEQYF,TRBJ2-7,TRBV5-6,TRBD1,-
TGCGCCAGCAGCCGGTCGGGGGACACCGGGGAGCTGTTTTTT,CASSRSGDTGELFF,TRBJ2-2,TRBV5-1,-,-
TGTGCCAGCAGTTTTGGCGGCAGCTCTGGAAACACCATATATTTT,CASSFGGSSGNTIYF,TRBJ1-3,TRBV11-2,-,-
TGTGCCAGCAGCTCCCCGGGACTAGCGGGAGATAATGAGCAGTTCTTC,CASSSPGLAGDNEQFF,TRBJ2-1,TRBV5-6,TRBD2,-
TGTGCCAGTACCGTGACAGGGGCTGGAAACACCATATATTTT,CASTVTGAGNTIYF,TRBJ1-3,TRBV19,TRBD1,-
TGTGCCAGTAAGCAGGGGGGACTCTCTGGGGCCAACGTCCTGACTTTC,CASKQGGLSGANVLTF,TRBJ2-6,TRBV19,-,-
TGTGCCAGCAGTTCACGAACGGGACAGGGTGTTTTAAGAGAGCAGTACTTC,CASSSRTGQGVLREQYF,TRBJ2-7,TRBV11-2,TRBD1,-
TGTGCCAGCTCACCCCCCCTCGGGACAGGTAGGGACGAGCAGTACTTC,CASSPPLGTGRDEQYF,TRBJ2-7,TRBV18,TRBD1,-
TGTGCCAGCAGCTTAGCGGGCAGGCGGGGTGGTAGCAATCAGCCCCAGCATTTT,CASSLAGRRGGSNQPQHF,TRBJ1-5,TRBV7-8,-,-
TGTGCCAGCAGCTTATTCGGCTCTGGGGCCAACGTCCTGACTTTC,CASSLFGSGANVLTF,TRBJ2-6,TRBV7-9,-,-
TGTGCCAGCAGTTCCTCCTGGGGGGACAGGGGCGAAGGCTATGGCTACACCTTC,CASSSSWGDRGEGYGYTF,TRBJ1-2,TRBV28,TRBD1,-
TGCAGCGTCGTTACAGGGACTGGAAACACCATATATTTT,CSVVTGTGNTIYF,TRBJ1-3,TRBV29-1,-,few
TGTGCCAGCAGGACCACAGCGGGAGGGCCGAAAGAGACCCAGTACTTC,CASRTTAGGPKETQYF,TRBJ2-5,TRBV7-2,TRBD2,once